These 8 T cell receptor beta chains share one sample of origin, sequenced in a study of T cells in localized non-small cell lung cancer. Produced via immunoSEQ multiplex PCR; TCRdb's table is partial and in-frame only. The sample includes roughly 4,700 clones, about 30% of them seen just once. Here the sequenced sample was lung tumor tissue, taken before any cancer treatment. These receptors were obtained from a man aged 35 to 69 with stage II lung adenocarcinoma.

The chain has TRBV6-8 and TRBJ2-1; 12 bases match TRBD2. The CDR3 loop spans 16 amino acids. With 2 bases clipped from V and 9 bases from J, the junction kept 8 bases outside the gene matches. The V gene's germline CDR1 is MNHGY and CDR2 SAAAGT. CDR3 in DNA: TGTGCCAGCAGTTACCTCACTAGCGGGAGGCCCGGTGAGCAGTTCTTC. It yields the protein CASSYLTSGRPGEQFF.

This chain connects TRBV29-1 to TRBJ2-3; 7 nucleotides line up with TRBD1. The germline V gene encodes CDR1 SQVTM and CDR2 ANQGSEA. The CDR3 is made up of 12 amino acids. V lost 6 bases, J lost 10 bases, and 10 bases stayed unmatched. CDR3 protein: CSVDTGVRAQYF. The CDR3 coding sequence is TGCAGCGTAGATACAGGGGTTAGGGCGCAGTATTTT.

This clone qualifies as medium-sized. The rearrangement links TRBV28 to TRBJ1-3; no definite D call. CDR3 length: 12 amino acids. Trimming removed 2 bases at V and 15 bases at J, with 14 bases between. Germline CDR1 is MDHEN and CDR2 is SYDVKM. The chain's CDR3 is CASSLIGTRRYF. CDR3 DNA: TGTGCCAGCAGTTTAATCGGTACTCGGAGATATTTT.

The chain couples TRBV5-1 to TRBJ2-7; 9 bases map to TRBD1. Looked up from germline, CDR1 is SGHRS and CDR2 is YFSETQ. CDR3 length: 14 amino acids. The V gene end was trimmed by 3 bases and the J gene end by 3 bases; junction bases not matched to a gene: 4. Here the CDR3 DNA reads TGCGCCAGCAGCTGGACAGGGGACGGCTACGAGCAGTACTTC. Translating it yields CASSWTGDGYEQYF.

The rearrangement uses TRBV15 and TRBJ2-3, with D maybe TRBD1 (5 bases). CDR1 is LNHNV and CDR2 is YYDKDF in the germline V gene (reference sequence). CDR3 length: 14 residues. Trimming removed 1 base from V and 4 bases from J, with 9 bases in between. As DNA, the CDR3 is TGTGCCACCAGCAGAGGGGCAGGGTCAGATACGCAGTATTTT. Amino acid sequence: CATSRGAGSDTQYF.

This clone is medium-sized in the sample. V is TRBV6-1 and J is TRBJ1-2; 10 nucleotides align to TRBD1. In germline, CDR1 is MNHNS, CDR2 SASEGT. There are 15 residues in the CDR3. Trimming took 1 base from V and 6 from J; bases not matched to a gene: 5. CDR3 sequence: CASSEGVGTGDGYTF. The CDR3 DNA sequence: TGTGCCAGCAGTGAAGGAGTCGGGACAGGGGATGGCTACACCTTC.

The CDR3: CASRLQGPTYEQYF. The CDR3 DNA sequence: TGTGCCAGCAGGTTACAGGGACCGACCTACGAGCAGTACTTC. The chain uses TRBV9 and TRBJ2-7, with D possibly TRBD1 on 6 matching bases. The V gene lost 5 bases and the J gene lost 2 bases, with 14 bases spanning the gap. Germline loops: CDR1 SGDLS, CDR2 YYNGEE. This CDR3 has 14 residues.

By sample share, this clone is medium-sized. The chain uses TRBV13 and TRBJ1-4; D not resolved. V lost 0 bases to trimming and J lost 3 bases, with 11 bases between them. The CDR3 length is 16 residues. The germline V gene encodes CDR1 PRHDT and CDR2 FYEKMQ (reference sequence). The CDR3 DNA follows: TGTGCCAGCAGCTTAGGTGACGAGAGGTCTAATGAAAAACTGTTTTTT. It is translated as CASSLGDERSNEKLFF.